This passage covers 27 T cell receptor beta chains from one sample sequenced in a study of neurological immune-mediated disorders. TCRdb independently ran MiXCR on the 5' RACE reads; one entry per CDR3 protein. This table holds almost 85,000 distinct CDR3 sequences, 2% to 3% found once. Source material: PBMCs. The receptor set was obtained from a woman in her twenties or thirties with multiple sclerosis.

The table lists this clonotype with a few counts. The V gene is TRBV19, the J gene TRBJ2-5; D is possibly TRBD2 (6 bases). CDR1 and CDR2 (germline): LNHDA, SQIVND (reference sequence). V gave up 3 bases and J gave up 5 bases, with 16 bases separating them. The CDR3 contains 15 residues. DNA for the CDR3: TGTGCCAGTAGTATTGGCCCATGGAGGGCGGAGACCCAGTACTTC. Translation: CASSIGPWRAETQYF.

This clonotype showed up many times. J is TRBJ2-1 and V is TRBV20-1; 7 nucleotides line up with TRBD2. CDR1 and CDR2 from the germline V gene are DFQATT and SNEGSKA (reference sequence). V lost 6 bases to trimming and J lost 4 bases; unmatched junction nucleotides: 12. The CDR3 consists of 15 residues. The CDR3 region is CSASSPSGDYNEQFF. As DNA, the CDR3 is TGCAGTGCCAGCTCTCCTAGCGGAGATTACAATGAGCAGTTCTTC.

This clonotype was recorded many times. This rearrangement joins TRBV5-1 to TRBJ2-5; 13 nucleotides line up with TRBD2. Germline V lookup: CDR1 SGHRS, CDR2 YFSETQ. This CDR3 is 15 amino acids long. V dropped 4 bases and J dropped 5; count of bases not matched to a gene: 5. The CDR3 protein is CASSGLAGVGETQYF. The CDR3 bases are TGCGCCAGCAGCGGACTAGCGGGAGTCGGGGAGACCCAGTACTTC.

This clonotype was recorded many times. The chain links TRBV2 to TRBJ1-5; D perhaps matches TRBD1 (5 bases). Trimming stripped 5 bases from V and 0 bases from J, with 11 bases between. The CDR3 consists of 15 residues. CDR1 SNHLY and CDR2 FYNNEI come from the germline V gene. CDR3 residues: CASSHDSYSNQPQHF. CDR3 DNA: TGTGCCAGCAGTCATGACAGTTATAGCAATCAGCCCCAGCATTTT. Full variable domain (outside the CDR3, taken from reference TRBV2 and TRBJ1-5): EPEVTQTPSHQVTQMGQEVILRCVPISNHLYFYWYRQILGQKVEFLVSFYNNEISEKSEIFDDQFSVERPDGSNFTLKIRSTKLEDSAMYFCASSHDSYSNQPQHFGDGTRLSIL.

This clonotype was observed many times. The chain has TRBV12-3 or TRBV12-4 and TRBJ2-3; perhaps TRBD1 as D (6 bases). The CDR3 has 14 amino acids. Trimming cost V 5 bases and J 0 bases, with 9 bases left between them. CDR3 nucleotides: TGTGCCAGCAGTCCAGGGGACAGCACAGATACGCAGTATTTT. It translates to CASSPGDSTDTQYF.

The table lists this clonotype with many counts. V usage is TRBV7-2 and J usage is TRBJ2-5; no definite D call. The ends were cut back, 5 bases at V and 5 bases at J, with 15 bases in the middle. CDR1 is SGHTA and CDR2 is FQGNSA in the germline V gene. The CDR3 totals 14 residues. CDR3 DNA sequence: TGTGCCAGCAGCGGCTGGGGTGGCCCGGAGACCCAGTACTTC. It codes for CASSGWGGPETQYF.

This clonotype appeared many times. The chain couples TRBV20-1 to TRBJ1-2; the match to TRBD1 covers 7 bases. CDR3 length: 13 amino acids. V dropped 3 bases and J dropped 2; count of bases not matched to a gene: 3. Germline CDR1 is DFQATT and CDR2 is SNEGSKA (reference sequence). The DNA of the CDR3 is TGCAGTGCTAGGGGGACAGTCAACTATGGCTACACCTTC. The encoded protein is CSARGTVNYGYTF.

This clonotype was recorded many times. The V gene is TRBV29-1, the J gene TRBJ2-7; D is possibly TRBD2 (6 bases). V was pared by 2 bases and J by 2 bases, with 13 bases between. Looked up from germline, CDR1 is SQVTM and CDR2 is ANQGSEA. This CDR3 region has 14 residues. Written as DNA, the CDR3 is TGCAGCGTTGAACGCGGAGCGGGTGCCTACGAGCAGTACTTC. As protein: CSVERGAGAYEQYF.

This clonotype was counted a few times. This may stem from a read error, because a much larger clone lies one nucleotide away. The chain employs TRBV28 and TRBJ1-2; D not resolved. This CDR3 is 12 amino acids long. Germline lookup yields CDR1 MDHEN and CDR2 SYDVKM. CDR3 in amino acids: CDSSSANYGYTF. DNA for the CDR3: TGTGACAGCAGTTCTGCGAACTATGGCTACACCTTC.

This clonotype was counted ten times or more. J is TRBJ2-5 and V is TRBV20-1; TRBD2 aligns across 11 bases. The CDR3 has 16 residues. Losses at the gene ends were 0 bases for V and 2 bases for J; bases not matched to a gene: 5. Germline V gene lookup returns CDR1 DFQATT and CDR2 SNEGSKA (reference sequence). The CDR3 protein is CSARDLGLAVQETQYF. The CDR3 DNA is TGCAGTGCTAGAGATTTGGGACTAGCGGTACAAGAGACCCAGTACTTC.

This clonotype was picked up many times. This rearrangement joins TRBV11-2 to TRBJ2-3; D might be TRBD2 (5 bases). V was clipped by 1 base and J by 4 bases, with 12 bases between them. The CDR3 contains 15 residues. Germline assignment: CDR1 SGHAT and CDR2 FQNNGV. CDR3 amino acids: CASSLVSTRADTQYF. The CDR3 region has the DNA TGTGCCAGCAGCTTAGTTTCCACGAGGGCAGATACGCAGTATTTT. Full variable domain (remainder filled in from reference TRBV11-2 and TRBJ2-3): EAGVAQSPRYKIIEKRQSVAFWCNPISGHATLYWYQQILGQGPKLLIQFQNNGVVDDSQLPKDRFSAERLKGVDSTLKIQPAKLEDSAVYLCASSLVSTRADTQYFGPGTRLTVL.

This clonotype showed up many times. The rearrangement joins TRBV24-1 to TRBJ2-3, with 11 bases aligning to TRBD2. Losses at the gene ends were 4 bases for V and 3 bases for J; bases not matched to a gene: 5. The CDR3 length is 16 residues. The germline gives CDR1 KGHDR, CDR2 SFDVKD. The CDR3 sequence is CATSDLTSGVTDTQYF. The CDR3 DNA is TGTGCCACCAGTGACCTGACTAGCGGGGTAACAGATACGCAGTATTTT.

This clonotype showed up many times. The V call is TRBV3-1, the J call TRBJ2-5, with D possibly TRBD2 on 5 matching bases. The CDR3 extends over 16 amino acids. The germline V gene has CDR1 LGHDT and CDR2 YNNKEL (reference sequence). V lost 1 base and J lost 2, with 14 bases in between. The CDR3 DNA sequence: TGTGCCAGCAGCCAAGGAGGCCAGTGGAGGCAAGAGACCCAGTACTTC. This encodes CASSQGGQWRQETQYF.

Ten or more counts support this clonotype. In DNA, the CDR3 is TGCAGTGCTAGAGATCGAAGCCGAGGGGGTGAGCAGTTCTTC. Protein sequence: CSARDRSRGGEQFF. The chain recombines TRBV20-1 with TRBJ2-1, with D possibly matching TRBD1 (6 bases). CDR1 is DFQATT and CDR2 is SNEGSKA in the germline V gene (reference sequence). V was pared by 0 bases and J by 9 bases, with 15 bases between. The CDR3 spans 14 residues.

This clonotype occurred many times. The chain has TRBV7-6 and TRBJ2-1; TRBD2 matches 13 bases. V dropped 4 bases and J dropped 4; count of bases not matched to a gene: 7. The CDR3 consists of 17 residues. The germline V gene encodes CDR1 SGHVS and CDR2 FNYEAQ. This chain's CDR3 is CASSSGLAGVLYNEQFF. CDR3 DNA sequence: TGTGCCAGCAGCTCTGGACTAGCGGGAGTTTTGTACAATGAGCAGTTCTTC.

Ten or more counts support this clonotype. This chain connects TRBV27 to TRBJ1-1; D is perhaps TRBD1 (6 bases). Trimming stripped 5 bases from V and 11 bases from J, with 18 bases between. CDR1 and CDR2 from the germline V gene are MNHEY and SMNVEV (reference sequence). This CDR3 contains 13 residues. CDR3 DNA: TGTGCCAGCAGTCCGGGGGGGCAGTTGAGGGCTTTCTTT. It yields the protein CASSPGGQLRAFF.

This clonotype was found many times. The chain's CDR3 is CAINRQDPFNQPQHF. CDR3 DNA sequence: TGTGCCATCAATCGTCAGGACCCTTTCAATCAGCCCCAGCATTTT. This chain uses TRBV21-1 with TRBJ1-5. TRBV21-1 is designated a pseudogene. The CDR3 extends over 15 amino acids.

This clonotype appeared many times. This rearrangement joins TRBV28 to TRBJ2-5; D gene ambiguous. CDR1 and CDR2 from the germline V gene are MDHEN and SYDVKM. V dropped 10 bases and J dropped 7 bases, with 19 bases sitting between them. CDR3 length: 13 amino acids. The CDR3 region has the DNA TGTGCCACCCCGGATCCCGTTTTGGGGACCCAGTACTTC. It specifies CATPDPVLGTQYF.

This clonotype was counted at least ten times. This sequence joins TRBV7-9 and TRBJ2-7; D may be TRBD1 or TRBD2 (5 bases each). Trimming took 5 bases from V and 6 from J, leaving 14 bases between them. CDR1 SEHNR and CDR2 FQNEAQ come from the germline V gene (reference sequence). The CDR3 runs 13 residues. The CDR3 spells CASSARDAGEQYF. The CDR3 nucleotides read TGTGCCAGCAGCGCCCGGGACGCCGGCGAGCAGTACTTC.

At least ten counts were recorded for this clonotype. The V and J genes are TRBV5-8 and TRBJ2-5; D tentatively reads TRBD1 or TRBD2 (5 bases each). V was clipped by 3 bases and J by 3 bases, with 15 bases between them. There are 15 residues in the CDR3. Germline assignment: CDR1 SGHTS and CDR2 YDEGEE. The CDR3 DNA is TGTGCCAGCAGCTCCCGGGACCTTCTGGAAGAGACCCAGTACTTC. Translation gives CASSSRDLLEETQYF.

This clonotype has ten or more counts. This chain joins TRBV6-2 or TRBV6-3 and TRBJ2-5; D is undetermined. The CDR3 sequence is 13 residues long. The germline gives CDR1 MNHEY, CDR2 SVGEGT. V was shortened by 2 bases and J by 4 bases, with 8 bases between the two germline ends. In DNA, the CDR3 is TGTGCCAGCAGTTACCCAATAAGAGAGACCCAGTACTTC. It specifies CASSYPIRETQYF.

Regarding this clonotype: No conserved phenylalanine or tryptophan is present at the end of the CDR3, so a read error is the likely explanation. V gene TRBV6-5 combines with J gene TRBJ1-2; D call uncertain. V was shortened by 0 bases and J by 0 bases, with 8 bases between the two germline ends. Germline-derived CDR1 and CDR2 are MNHEY and SVGAGI. This CDR3 has 15 residues. In DNA form, the CDR3 reads TGTGCCAGCAGTTACTCGAGGGAAGCTAACTATGGCTACACCAAC. Its translation: CASSYSREANYGYTN.

This clonotype was picked up many times. This chain uses TRBV29-1 with TRBJ2-7; no definite D call. The CDR3 sequence is 11 residues long. Per the germline V gene, CDR1 is SQVTM and CDR2 is ANQGSEA. Trimming cost V 1 base and J 9 bases, with 10 bases left between them. The CDR3 reads CSVEVGVGQYF. The CDR3 DNA follows: TGCAGCGTTGAAGTTGGTGTTGGGCAGTACTTC.

This clonotype was observed many times. V usage is TRBV20-1 and J usage is TRBJ1-5; perhaps TRBD1 as D (6 bases). Trimming took 5 bases from V and 10 from J, leaving 21 bases between them. The length of the CDR3 is 14 residues. Germline CDR1 and CDR2: DFQATT and SNEGSKA (reference sequence). The CDR3 spells CSAVSGTSISPQHF. The CDR3 DNA reads TGCAGTGCTGTAAGCGGGACATCTATCAGTCCCCAGCATTTT.

This clonotype was picked up many times. This sequence joins TRBV12-3 or TRBV12-4 and TRBJ1-5; the D gene is possibly TRBD1 (5 bases). The CDR3 has 13 residues. Trimming cost V 0 bases and J 7 bases, with 7 bases left between them. The CDR3 reads CASSLAAGQPQHF. The CDR3 nucleotides are TGTGCCAGCAGTTTAGCGGCAGGGCAGCCCCAGCATTTT.

In this sample, this clonotype turned up many times. The chain combines TRBV5-8 with TRBJ2-7, with 9 bases matching TRBD1. Germline V gives CDR1 SGHTS, CDR2 YDEGEE. The CDR3 has 16 amino acids. Trimming cost V 5 bases and J 7 bases; bases outside gene matches: 16. In DNA form, the CDR3 reads TGTGCCAGCAGTTCTTCCACCGGGACAGGGTTTCGGGAGCAGTACTTC. Its protein is CASSSSTGTGFREQYF.

This clonotype was observed at least ten times. The rearrangement links TRBV27 to TRBJ2-5, with 7 bases that match TRBD1. The CDR3 is 14 amino acids. The trim removed 5 bases at V and 4 bases at J, leaving 7 bases unmatched. Looked up from germline, CDR1 is MNHEY and CDR2 is SMNVEV (reference sequence). The CDR3 sequence: CASSTGQIRETQYF. CDR3 DNA: TGTGCCAGCAGTACGGGACAGATCCGAGAGACCCAGTACTTC.